The 14 T cell receptor beta chains below all came from one sample that was sequenced in a study of identical twins. Using its own MiXCR run on the 5' RACE reads, TCRdb lists one record per CDR3 protein. Of 550,000 to 800,000 distinct CDR3 sequences in the sample, just over 7% are singletons; the top ten hold less than 2%. The same data also contributed to another study, on yellow fever vaccine responses in identical twins.

The specimen was PBMCs. The source of these receptors is a woman aged 18-30 years in good health.

This clonotype was recorded at least ten times. The chain carries TRBV9 and TRBJ2-3, with D perhaps TRBD2 (7 bases). The CDR3 is made up of 18 amino acids. From germline, CDR1 is SGDLS and CDR2 YYNGEE. V was trimmed by 1 base and J by 0 bases, leaving 18 bases between them. The CDR3 sequence: CASSVNRDRRESTDTQYF. Here the CDR3 DNA reads TGTGCCAGCAGCGTAAACAGGGATCGGCGGGAGAGCACAGATACGCAGTATTTT. Combining the CDR3 with reference TRBV9 and TRBJ2-3 gives the whole variable domain DSGVTQTPKHLITATGQRVTLRCSPRSGDLSVYWYQQSLDQGLQFLIQYYNGEERAKGNILERFSAQQFPDLHSELNLSSLELGDSALYFCASSVNRDRRESTDTQYFGPGTRLTVL.

There are many counts of this clonotype. The rearrangement links TRBV20-1 to TRBJ2-2; D is ambiguous. Germline CDR1 DFQATT, CDR2 SNEGSKA (reference sequence). Trimming removed 4 bases at V and 0 bases at J, with 6 bases between. This CDR3 is 13 amino acids long. The CDR3 coding sequence is TGCAGTGCTAAGGATACGAACACCGGGGAGCTGTTTTTT. This translates into CSAKDTNTGELFF.

This chain links TRBV5-6 with TRBJ1-1, with a weak D call TRBD1 (6 bases). This CDR3 has 14 residues. Germline lookup yields CDR1 SGHDT and CDR2 YYEEEE. Trimming shortened V by 4 bases and J by 4 bases, and 14 bases separated the two germline ends. Here the CDR3 reads CASSPKYRATEAFF. CDR3 DNA: TGTGCCAGCAGCCCAAAGTACAGGGCCACTGAAGCTTTCTTT.

This clonotype has at least ten counts. The chain employs TRBV4-1 and TRBJ2-7; D is ambiguous. There are 14 residues in the CDR3. Trimming removed 2 bases at V and 1 base at J, with 9 bases between. The V gene's germline CDR1 is MGHRA and CDR2 YSYEKL. CDR3 protein: CASSQQAPSYEQYF. CDR3 in DNA: TGCGCCAGCAGCCAACAGGCCCCGTCCTACGAGCAGTACTTC.

This clonotype was recorded a few times. The chain has TRBV12-3 or TRBV12-4 and TRBJ2-3; 8 nucleotides line up with TRBD2. CDR3 length: 15 amino acids. V lost 6 bases to trimming and J lost 4 bases; unmatched junction nucleotides: 9. CDR3 in amino acids: CASSPGLAFSDTQYF. The CDR3 DNA reads TGTGCCAGCAGCCCCGGACTAGCTTTCTCAGATACGCAGTATTTT.

The chain carries TRBV29-1 and TRBJ2-5, with a possible D match to TRBD1 (5 bases). CDR1 and CDR2 from the germline V gene are SQVTM and ANQGSEA. V was shortened by 5 bases and J by 5 bases, with 6 bases between the two germline ends. The CDR3 runs to 10 residues. The CDR3 DNA is TGCAGCGTTAAGGGGGAGACCCAGTACTTC. Encoded protein: CSVKGETQYF.

The chain recombines TRBV27 with TRBJ2-3, with TRBD2 identical over 7 bases. The CDR3 extends over 16 amino acids. Per the germline V gene, CDR1 is MNHEY and CDR2 is SMNVEV (reference sequence). V trimming: 6 bases; J trimming: 2 bases; junction bases outside the gene matches: 11. The chain's CDR3 is CASSTLGGGFTDTQYF. The CDR3 DNA is TGTGCCAGCAGCACCCTGGGGGGGGGGTTCACAGATACGCAGTATTTT.

The table lists this clonotype with many counts. The V call is TRBV2, the J call TRBJ2-1; TRBD2 aligns across 10 bases. CDR1 is SNHLY and CDR2 is FYNNEI in the germline V gene. J gave up 6 bases and V 1 base, and 3 bases lay outside the gene matches. The CDR3 contains 15 residues. The CDR3 bases are TGTGCCAGCAGTGAAGAAGCGGGAGGGCCCAATGAGCAGTTCTTC. Encoded protein: CASSEEAGGPNEQFF.

This clonotype has a handful of counts. This chain uses TRBV11-2 with TRBJ1-1; maybe TRBD1 (5 bases). CDR1 is SGHAT and CDR2 is FQNNGV in the germline V gene. The CDR3 length is 14 residues. V lost 4 bases and J 5 bases, leaving 14 bases between the germline ends. The CDR3 sequence: CASSSQTGGTEAFF. Written as DNA, the CDR3 is TGTGCCAGCAGCTCACAGACGGGGGGGACTGAAGCTTTCTTT.

This clonotype appeared many times. In nucleotides, the CDR3 is TGTGCCATCCGGGACAACAATCAGCCCCAGCATTTT. It codes for CAIRDNNQPQHF. The chain has TRBV10-3 and TRBJ1-5, with a weak D call TRBD1 (6 bases). This CDR3 is 12 amino acids long. Trimming cost V 8 bases and J 3 bases, with 8 bases left between them. Germline values: CDR1 ENHRY, CDR2 SYGVKD.

The gene calls are TRBV20-1 and TRBJ1-6; no clear D gene. CDR3 size: 15 residues. Germline V lookup: CDR1 DFQATT, CDR2 SNEGSKA (reference sequence). V was shortened by 5 bases and J by 3 bases, with 14 bases between the two germline ends. CDR3 sequence reads: CSASAEVVYNSPLHF. Here the CDR3 DNA reads TGCAGTGCTTCAGCGGAGGTGGTCTATAATTCACCCCTCCACTTT.

This chain connects TRBV4-1 to TRBJ2-2; 12 bases are shared with TRBD2. Germline CDR1 reads MGHRA; CDR2 reads YSYEKL. Trimming removed 7 bases from V and 6 bases from J; junction bases left unmatched: 6. The CDR3 loop spans 15 amino acids. The CDR3: CASNARTSGAGELFF. The DNA for the CDR3 is TGCGCCAGCAACGCAAGGACTAGCGGGGCCGGGGAGCTGTTTTTT.

This clonotype was counted a few times. The chain recombines TRBV7-8 with TRBJ2-2; 8 nucleotides match TRBD2. V was pared by 2 bases and J by 3 bases, with 11 bases of the junction left unmatched. Germline V gives CDR1 SGHVS, CDR2 FQNEAQ. The CDR3 is 18 residues long. The CDR3 is CASSLPGGATIDTGELFF. CDR3 nucleotides: TGTGCCAGCAGCTTACCGGGGGGGGCCACCATAGACACCGGGGAGCTGTTTTTT.

About this clonotype: The junction differs from germline at one of its ends, possibly a read error. The V call is TRBV28, the J call TRBJ2-2, with 8 bases aligning to TRBD2. The germline gives CDR1 MDHEN, CDR2 SYDVKM. The CDR3 runs 15 residues. CDR3 loop: CACSLAGGRTGELFF. In nucleotides, the CDR3 is TGTGCCTGCAGTCTCGCGGGGGGCCGAACCGGGGAGCTGTTTTTT.